The clone carrying this TCR beta chain was found once. When replicate PCRs were run on unsorted PBMC, they used around 0.3 ug DNA, approximately 31,000 T cell genomes. The data were produced by immunoSEQ multiplex PCR, yet TCRdb's version contains in-frame clones alone and is incomplete. The sample gives around 500,000 clones, around 79% of which show up once; around 12% is in the top ten. The data are from a study of shared clonotypes between healthy human individuals. Germline V gene sequence: CDR1 SQVTM, CDR2 ANQGSEA. The germline V and J ends were trimmed by 7 bases and 12 bases, with 19 bases remaining between them. This CDR3 contains 12 residues.

Sequencing was done on a sample of PBMCs. The rearrangement links TRBV29-1 to TRBJ2-1; D tentatively reads TRBD1 or TRBD2 (5 bases each). The receptor was isolated from a woman in her 40s in good health. Some clones in this sample may be carry-over from other donors' samples. CDR3 coding DNA: TGCAGCGGGGCAGGGACCGGTAGGGTGCAGTTCTTC. Protein product: CSGAGTGRVQFF.